In its sample, the clone carrying this T cell receptor beta chain was seen once. Its antigen is unidentified. The sample belongs to a study of cytomegalovirus exposure and HLA in healthy donors. General study findings and limits: TCR beta chains numbering 164 were designated cytomegalovirus-associated.

Clones were read by immunoSEQ multiplex PCR, and TCRdb kept only the in-frame ones, dropping some. The table lists more than 85,000 clones, roughly 90% of them singletons. Trimming took off 4 bases at V and 4 bases at J, with 18 bases between the two ends. The CDR3 is 15 amino acids. Per germline, CDR1 SGHKS and CDR2 YYEKEE (reference sequence). The receptor was isolated from a woman aged 25 to 39 in good health and CMV-seropositive. The chain couples TRBV5-5 to TRBJ2-7, with a weak D call TRBD1 (6 bases). The sample consisted of PBMCs. CDR3 in amino acids: CASSVTHRAPYEQYF. CDR3 DNA: TGTGCCAGCAGCGTAACCCACAGGGCCCCTTACGAGCAGTACTTC.